The sequence of this TCR beta chain was determined in a study of OX40 agonist ivuxolimab in advanced cancers. For the study at large: It was permissible to have had prior anti-PD-1, anti-PD-L1 or anti-CTLA-4 therapy, and about 40% had some. Two cutaneous melanoma patients and one hepatocellular carcinoma patient, three in all, had partial responses.

Here immunoSEQ multiplex PCR was the method, and the copy in TCRdb shows in-frame clones only, minus some. The sample includes about 77,000 clones, around 86% of them seen just once. Patients were ineligible given autoimmune disease history or systemic immunosuppression. The CDR3 has 16 amino acids. The germline CDR1 and CDR2 sequences are SGHVS and FNYEAQ. V was pared by 1 base and J by 3 bases, with 5 bases of the junction left unmatched. In its sample, this clone was seen once. The rearrangement uses TRBV7-6 and TRBJ2-2, with 7 bases fitting TRBD2. The origin of this receptor is an adult with an advanced solid tumor such as melanoma, head and neck, liver or kidney cancer. Source: CD4+ or CD8+ T cells sorted from blood, taken in a trial of the OX40 agonist ivuxolimab. CDR3 loop: CASSLGSSGDTGELFF. The CDR3 DNA reads as TGTGCCAGCAGCTTAGGTTCTAGCGGAGACACCGGGGAGCTGTTTTTT. The full variable domain, in which reference TRBV7-6 and TRBJ2-2 provide the parts outside the CDR3, is GAGVSQSPRYKVTKRGQDVALRCDPISGHVSLYWYRQALGQGPEFLTYFNYEAQQDKSGLPNDRFSAERPEGSISTLTIQRTEQRDSAMYRCASSLGSSGDTGELFFGEGSRLTVL.